This TCR beta chain appears in the sequencing data of a study of T-cell reconstitution after alpha-beta-depleted transplantation in children. Unique molecular identifiers tagged the TCRbeta library. TCRdb processed the PCR reads anew with MiXCR; each CDR3 protein has one entry. The table includes around 25,000 distinct CDR3 sequences, over 15% detected once. This clonotype was counted only a few times. The antigen remains unidentified. Germline V CDR1 and CDR2: ENHRY, SYGVKD. Trimming at V came to 6 bases and at J to 8 bases, leaving 9 bases not matched to a gene. This CDR3 is built from 13 residues. Study findings and constraints: TCRbeta diversity was high at day 60 in some patients (a result of surviving recipient T cells and thymic progenitors). One year post-transplant, T-cell counts and diversity were largely derived from T cells produced anew.

The sequencing here drew on PBMCs, mostly from graft donor cells, taken 60 days after TCRalphabeta/CD19-depleted stem cell transplant. This TCR came from a male patient aged 2-15 years who had a stem cell transplant for acute lymphoblastic leukemia, so the T cells may come from the graft donor. The chain uses TRBV10-3 and TRBJ1-2; 7 bases are a match to TRBD1. The CDR3 loop is CAIRSDRADGYTF. The CDR3 DNA follows: TGTGCCATCAGATCCGACAGGGCGGACGGCTACACCTTC.